The 18 T cell receptor beta chains given below trace back to one sample, sequenced in a study of blood T cell repertoires in COVID-19 (dated by TCRdb to between 2020 and 2021). The library relied on the immunoSEQ multiplex PCR assay. What TCRdb holds here is the immuneACCESS table cut down to in-frame rearrangements. Part of the clones is not present; checked against another copy, under half of the missing clones reflect an unresolved V gene, and the others are unexplained. The sample table holds approximately 170,000 clones, of which about four fifths were seen once. Over 9.5% of the sample lies in the top ten. The specimen sequenced was peripheral blood. Every receptor here comes from a woman older than 75 with active or convalescent COVID-19.

The chain uses TRBV2 and TRBJ1-2; 9 nucleotides line up with TRBD1. V dropped 6 bases and J dropped 9; count of bases not matched to a gene: 5. The CDR3 runs 12 residues. In germline, CDR1 is SNHLY, CDR2 FYNNEI. The CDR3 loop is CASRAGQGSYTF. The CDR3, as DNA: TGTGCCAGCAGGGCGGGACAGGGAAGCTACACCTTC.

The chain combines TRBV19 with TRBJ1-1; D unresolved. Trimming took off 5 bases at V and 2 bases at J, with 9 bases between the two ends. Germline V lookup: CDR1 LNHDA, CDR2 SQIVND (reference sequence). The CDR3 loop spans 13 amino acids. The DNA for the CDR3 is TGTGCCAGTAGTCAATACACCAACACTGAAGCTTTCTTT. As protein: CASSQYTNTEAFF.

This clone was detected a few times. The rearrangement links TRBV5-4 to TRBJ2-2; 7 bases map to TRBD2. The CDR3 length is 14 residues. Germline-derived CDR1 and CDR2 are SGHNT and YYREEE (reference sequence). The trim removed 4 bases at V and 4 bases at J, leaving 4 bases unmatched. CDR3 region: CASSPSGPTGELFF. CDR3 DNA: TGTGCCAGCAGCCCTAGCGGACCCACCGGGGAGCTGTTTTTT.

The chain joins TRBV5-1 to TRBJ2-7; 15 bases match TRBD2. J was trimmed by 0 bases and V by 4 bases; bases with no gene match: 5. Germline V CDR1 and CDR2: SGHRS, YFSETQ. The CDR3 length is 17 residues. CDR3 amino acids: CASSVGLAGGFSYEQYF. The CDR3 DNA reads TGCGCCAGCAGCGTGGGACTAGCGGGAGGCTTCTCCTACGAGCAGTACTTC.

This chain connects TRBV27 to TRBJ1-2; 8 bases map to TRBD1. The germline gives CDR1 MNHEY, CDR2 SMNVEV (reference sequence). The V and J ends lost 5 bases and 3 bases, in that order; junction bases with no gene match: 2. CDR3 length: 13 amino acids. CDR3: CASSNRGYYGYTF. The CDR3 nucleotides are TGTGCCAGCAGTAACAGGGGGTACTATGGCTACACCTTC.

This clone was counted a few times. The rearrangement joins TRBV11-3 to TRBJ1-6; no definite D call. This CDR3 has 13 amino acids. From germline, CDR1 is SGHNT and CDR2 YENEEA. The V and J ends lost 5 bases and 9 bases respectively, with 11 bases between them. The CDR3 spells CASSQDGVSPLHF. The CDR3 nucleotides read TGTGCCAGCAGCCAGGACGGGGTTTCACCCCTCCACTTT.

The V call is TRBV7-9, the J call TRBJ2-1, with TRBD2 matching over 13 bases. Losses at the gene ends were 5 bases for V and 4 bases for J; bases not matched to a gene: 8. Germline-derived CDR1 and CDR2 are SEHNR and FQNEAQ (reference sequence). The CDR3 extends over 17 amino acids. This CDR3 reads CASSQSPGLAGYNEQFF. Here the CDR3 DNA reads TGTGCCAGCAGCCAGTCGCCGGGACTAGCGGGATACAATGAGCAGTTCTTC.

The V call is TRBV28, the J call TRBJ1-1; D call uncertain. This CDR3 comprises 15 residues. V lost 2 bases and J lost 1, with 11 bases in between. The germline CDR1 and CDR2 sequences are MDHEN and SYDVKM. This CDR3 is CASSLGGRRNTEAFF. The CDR3, as DNA: TGTGCCAGCAGTTTAGGAGGGCGTAGGAACACTGAAGCTTTCTTT.

The J gene is TRBJ1-2, the V gene TRBV3-1 (or the pseudogene TRBV3-2); TRBD1 is a possible D gene (6 bases). This CDR3 is built from 15 residues. Germline CDR1 LGHDT, CDR2 YNNKEL (reference sequence). V was cut by 5 bases and J by 6 bases, with 19 bases left in between. The CDR3 DNA reads TGTGCCAGCAGCGTCCGGGACATTTCGGACCATGGCTACACCTTC. Its protein is CASSVRDISDHGYTF.

The V and J genes are TRBV20-1 and TRBJ2-3; 10 bases are shared with TRBD2. After removal of 3 bases from V and 4 bases from J, the junction contained 7 bases not matched to a gene. The CDR3 runs to 15 residues. The V gene's germline CDR1 is DFQATT and CDR2 SNEGSKA (reference sequence). CDR3 in amino acids: CSASGASGSSDTQYF. The CDR3 DNA is TGCAGTGCTAGTGGGGCTAGCGGGAGTTCAGATACGCAGTATTTT.

The chain has TRBV6-6 and TRBJ2-7; 12 nucleotides align to TRBD1. V lost 6 bases, J lost 4 bases, and 10 bases stayed unmatched. This CDR3 spans 16 amino acids. Germline CDR1 is MNHNY and CDR2 is SVGAGI (reference sequence). The CDR3 sequence is CASRPGTGGKGYEQYF. CDR3 nucleotides: TGTGCCAGCAGACCCGGGACAGGGGGCAAGGGGTACGAGCAGTACTTC.

The rearrangement uses TRBV10-3 and TRBJ1-3; D remains ambiguous. Germline assignment: CDR1 ENHRY and CDR2 SYGVKD. The CDR3 extends over 15 amino acids. The ends were cut back, 0 bases at V and 2 bases at J, with 8 bases in the middle. Written as DNA, the CDR3 is TGTGCCATCAGTGAGTCGCGGGCACCTGGAAACACCATATATTTT. This gives the protein CAISESRAPGNTIYF.

The rearrangement links TRBV11-2 to TRBJ2-2; TRBD1 is a possible D gene (6 bases). The CDR3 runs to 14 residues. V gave up 5 bases and J gave up 7 bases, with 14 bases separating them. CDR1 and CDR2 (germline): SGHAT, FQNNGV. The CDR3 reads CASSVDSYGGELFF. DNA for the CDR3: TGTGCCAGCAGCGTGGACAGTTATGGCGGGGAGCTGTTTTTT.

The chain recombines TRBV6-4 with TRBJ2-2; perhaps TRBD1 as D (5 bases). Germline loops: CDR1 MRHNA, CDR2 SNTAGT. The CDR3 length is 15 residues. V lost 0 bases and J lost 6, with 11 bases in between. The CDR3 sequence: CASSDSFRAAGELFF. CDR3 sequence (DNA): TGTGCCAGCAGTGACTCCTTCAGGGCTGCCGGGGAGCTGTTTTTT.

V is TRBV5-1 and J is TRBJ2-3; D not resolved. The CDR3 is 14 amino acids. The V gene's germline CDR1 is SGHRS and CDR2 YFSETQ. V was clipped by 0 bases and J by 3 bases, with 8 bases between them. Here the CDR3 reads CASSLVGRTDTQYF. The CDR3 DNA is TGCGCCAGCAGCTTGGTGGGCCGAACAGATACGCAGTATTTT.

The V and J genes are TRBV7-8 and TRBJ1-1; TRBD1 matches 9 bases. Trimming removed 5 bases from V and 3 bases from J; junction bases left unmatched: 4. Germline values: CDR1 SGHVS, CDR2 FQNEAQ. This CDR3 spans 14 amino acids. The chain's CDR3 is CASSLRDRDTEAFF. In DNA form, the CDR3 reads TGTGCCAGCAGCCTCCGGGACAGGGACACTGAAGCTTTCTTT.

This chain joins TRBV5-1 and TRBJ2-5; D possibly corresponds to TRBD1 (6 bases). The CDR3 consists of 13 residues. CDR1 and CDR2 from the germline V gene are SGHRS and YFSETQ. V shed 4 bases and J shed 4 bases, with 11 bases lying between them. The CDR3 sequence is CASSPMGAETQYF. The CDR3 DNA reads TGCGCCAGCAGCCCCATGGGGGCAGAGACCCAGTACTTC.

The CDR3 spells CASSYGTGSYNEQFF. The CDR3 bases are TGTGCCAGCAGCTACGGGACAGGCTCCTACAATGAGCAGTTCTTC. The rearrangement uses TRBV7-9 and TRBJ2-1; TRBD1 agrees at 8 bases. J was trimmed by 0 bases and V by 4 bases; bases with no gene match: 2. The germline V gene has CDR1 SEHNR and CDR2 FQNEAQ (reference sequence). This CDR3 spans 15 amino acids.